This entry is about one T cell receptor (beta chain). This record comes from a study of blood T cell repertoires in COVID-19. Study-wide background: Samples came from the United States, Italy and Spain, spanning acute and convalescent COVID-19.

Only in-frame clones appear in the TCRdb table, and some are missing; sequencing was by immunoSEQ multiplex PCR. The table has hundreds of thousands of clones, about 90% seen once. From germline, CDR1 is SGHKS and CDR2 YYEKEE (reference sequence). This CDR3 has 17 residues. Unmatched junction bases numbered 20, after V lost 4 bases and J lost 8 bases. The sequencing sample was made of PBMCs or T cells enriched from blood (not recorded which). This chain uses TRBV5-5 with TRBJ1-2; 7 bases are shared with TRBD1. The origin of this receptor is a woman aged 25-40 years who had recovered from COVID-19. The CDR3 is CASSPTWPPDRVGGYTF. The CDR3 DNA follows: TGTGCCAGCAGCCCCACCTGGCCTCCCGACAGGGTTGGAGGCTACACCTTC.